Below, 19 T cell receptor beta chains from the same sample are listed, as sequenced in a study of T-cell reconstitution after alpha-beta-depleted transplantation in children. Unique molecular identifiers were incorporated during preparation of the TCRbeta library. Via MiXCR, TCRdb re-called the PCR reads, giving one row per CDR3 protein. The table lists approximately 800,000 distinct CDR3 sequences, roughly 15% of them singletons. The sequencing here drew on PBMCs, mostly from graft donor cells, taken 360 days after TCRalphabeta/CD19-depleted stem cell transplant. The receptors were sampled from a male patient younger than 18 who had a stem cell transplant for acute lymphoblastic leukemia, so the T cells may come from the graft donor.

This clonotype was seen ten or more times. The chain has TRBV12-3 or TRBV12-4 and TRBJ2-7; 11 bases fit TRBD2. The length of the CDR3 is 11 residues. Trimming took 3 bases from V and 11 from J; bases not matched to a gene: 0. CDR3 DNA sequence: TGTGCCAGCAGTTTGGGACTAGCGGAGTACTTC. This sequence encodes CASSLGLAEYF.

This sequence joins TRBV5-6 and TRBJ1-2; TRBD1 aligns across 8 bases. This CDR3 has 15 residues. V lost 2 bases to trimming and J lost 8 bases; unmatched junction nucleotides: 11. Germline V lookup: CDR1 SGHDT, CDR2 YYEEEE. CDR3 DNA: TGTGCCAGCAGCTTCGGATTCCAGGGGGCGGAGGGCTACACCTTC. Residues: CASSFGFQGAEGYTF.

This clonotype turned up a few times. J is TRBJ1-6 and V is TRBV27, with 7 nucleotides matching TRBD1. This CDR3 has 15 amino acids. V dropped 5 bases and J dropped 7; count of bases not matched to a gene: 8. Germline V gene sequence: CDR1 MNHEY, CDR2 SMNVEV (reference sequence). The CDR3 loop is CASSPRQGGNSPLHF. The CDR3 DNA sequence: TGTGCCAGCAGTCCGCGACAGGGCGGCAATTCACCCCTCCACTTT.

In regard to this clonotype: A junction boundary mismatches the germline segment, possibly from a read error. This chain links TRBV7-8 with TRBJ2-7; D is undetermined. The CDR3 runs to 15 residues. Germline CDR1 reads SGHVS; CDR2 reads FQNEAQ. CDR3 nucleotides: TGTGCCAGCCGCTTGTCGAGTAGGGTTAATAGCGAGCAGTACTTC. It codes for CASRLSSRVNSEQYF.

The rearrangement links TRBV11-2 to TRBJ2-1; 8 bases are a match to TRBD2. Trimming at V came to 4 bases and at J to 2 bases, leaving 7 bases not matched to a gene. CDR3 length equals 16 residues. The germline CDR1 and CDR2 sequences are SGHAT and FQNNGV. CDR3 in amino acids: CASSYTSGGTYNEQFF. In DNA form, the CDR3 reads TGTGCCAGCAGCTACACTAGCGGAGGAACCTACAATGAGCAGTTCTTC. The entire variable domain, with the rest obtained from reference TRBV11-2 and TRBJ2-1, is as follows: EAGVAQSPRYKIIEKRQSVAFWCNPISGHATLYWYQQILGQGPKLLIQFQNNGVVDDSQLPKDRFSAERLKGVDSTLKIQPAKLEDSAVYLCASSYTSGGTYNEQFFGPGTRLTVL.

This clonotype has a handful of counts. The rearrangement uses TRBV9 and TRBJ2-5; D call uncertain. Trimming cost V 1 base and J 2 bases, with 9 bases left between them. The CDR3 loop spans 14 amino acids. From germline, CDR1 is SGDLS and CDR2 YYNGEE. The CDR3 region is CASSVHGWQETQYF. In nucleotides, the CDR3 is TGTGCCAGCAGCGTACATGGATGGCAAGAGACCCAGTACTTC.

A few counts support this clonotype. The chain recombines TRBV6-5 with TRBJ1-1; D not certain. CDR1 MNHEY and CDR2 SVGAGI come from the germline V gene. The length of the CDR3 is 14 residues. V was clipped by 2 bases and J by 4 bases, with 11 bases between them. The CDR3 spells CASSYGPPGTEAFF. CDR3 DNA: TGTGCCAGCAGTTACGGACCTCCCGGCACTGAAGCTTTCTTT.

This clonotype has more than one count but fewer than ten. The chain links TRBV20-1 to TRBJ2-7; 15 nucleotides align to TRBD2. The CDR3 spans 14 residues. Germline V gene data show CDR1 as DFQATT and CDR2 as SNEGSKA (reference sequence). The CDR3 bases are TGCGGGACTAGCGGGAGGCCTGGGCCATACGAGCAGTACTTC. Translation: CGTSGRPGPYEQYF.

The chain carries TRBV2 and TRBJ2-1; 12 bases map to TRBD2. Losses at the gene ends were 8 bases for V and 1 base for J; bases not matched to a gene: 3. This CDR3 has 15 residues. Germline V gene lookup returns CDR1 SNHLY and CDR2 FYNNEI. The CDR3 bases are TGTGCCAGCTTTGGACTAGCGGGATCCTACAATGAGCAGTTCTTC. This encodes CASFGLAGSYNEQFF.

The gene calls are TRBV7-9 and TRBJ1-5; 9 nucleotides agree with TRBD1. The CDR3 is 16 residues long. The V gene end was trimmed by 4 bases and the J gene end by 5 bases; junction bases not matched to a gene: 9. Germline-derived CDR1 and CDR2 are SEHNR and FQNEAQ (reference sequence). CDR3 bases: TGTGCCAGCAGCTCTACGACAGGGGGTTTAGATCAGCCCCAGCATTTT. This codes for CASSSTTGGLDQPQHF.

The V and J genes are TRBV4-1 and TRBJ2-5, with unresolved D. The V end was cut by 3 bases, the J end by 5 bases, with 16 bases between. Germline V gives CDR1 MGHRA, CDR2 YSYEKL. The CDR3 runs 15 residues. DNA for the CDR3: TGCGCCAGCAGCCACCCTATCCGGGTGGCGGAGACCCAGTACTTC. Translating it yields CASSHPIRVAETQYF.

The chain recombines TRBV7-9 with TRBJ1-1; tentatively, D is TRBD1 (5 bases). With 7 bases removed from V and 1 base from J, the gap between germline ends came to 10 bases. This CDR3 spans 13 amino acids. CDR1 is SEHNR and CDR2 is FQNEAQ in the germline V gene (reference sequence). In DNA form, the CDR3 reads TGTGCCAGCACGGTCGACAGGAACACTGAAGCTTTCTTT. Translation: CASTVDRNTEAFF.

V usage is TRBV5-1 and J usage is TRBJ2-1; 7 bases match TRBD1. The germline CDR1 and CDR2 sequences are SGHRS and YFSETQ. The CDR3 covers 14 residues. Trimming cost V 7 bases and J 4 bases; bases outside gene matches: 8. The CDR3 bases are TGCGCCAGCGCCGGGACAGATAAGTACAATGAGCAGTTCTTC. It is translated as CASAGTDKYNEQFF.

The chain is built from TRBV12-3 or TRBV12-4 and TRBJ2-7; maybe TRBD1 (6 bases). The V and J ends lost 3 bases and 6 bases respectively, with 12 bases between them. This CDR3 has 13 amino acids. CDR3 protein: CASSFGTGREQYF. Written as DNA, the CDR3 is TGTGCCAGCAGTTTCGGAACAGGGCGCGAGCAGTACTTC.

This clonotype was detected a few times. The CDR3 DNA follows: TGTGCCATCAGTGAGAACAGCGCAGACTTCACCTACGAGCAGTACTTC. Residues: CAISENSADFTYEQYF. The V gene is TRBV10-3, the J gene TRBJ2-7; D unresolved. The CDR3 length is 16 residues. CDR1 is ENHRY, CDR2 SYGVKD, per germline. Deletions cut 2 bases from V and 2 bases from J, with 16 bases between.

The V and J genes are TRBV6-5 and TRBJ1-5; D gene ambiguous. V was cut by 4 bases and J by 0 bases, with 7 bases left in between. This CDR3 is built from 14 residues. In germline, CDR1 is MNHEY, CDR2 SVGAGI. The CDR3 reads CASSLSYSNQPQHF. The CDR3 DNA sequence: TGTGCCAGCAGTTTAAGCTATAGCAATCAGCCCCAGCATTTT.

The chain has TRBV20-1 and TRBJ1-5, with D uncertain. V gave up 3 bases and J gave up 2 bases, with 11 bases separating them. This CDR3 comprises 14 residues. The germline V gene encodes CDR1 DFQATT and CDR2 SNEGSKA (reference sequence). DNA for the CDR3: TGCAGTGCTAGGACTCCAGGTGGCAATCAGCCCCAGCATTTT. It yields the protein CSARTPGGNQPQHF.

V usage is TRBV18 and J usage is TRBJ1-4; D possibly corresponds to TRBD1 (6 bases). There are 14 residues in the CDR3. Trimming removed 3 bases from V and 6 bases from J, with 11 bases in between. Germline CDR1 KGHSH, CDR2 LQKENI. DNA of the CDR3: TGTGCCAGCTCACCCGGAACAGGGCATGAAAAACTGTTTTTT. Translation: CASSPGTGHEKLFF. Using reference TRBV18 and TRBJ1-4 for the parts outside the CDR3, the full variable domain is NAGVMQNPRHLVRRRGQEARLRCSPMKGHSHVYWYRQLPEEGLKFMVYLQKENIIDESGMPKERFSAEFPKEGPSILRIQQVVRGDSAAYFCASSPGTGHEKLFFGSGTQLSVL.

The rearrangement joins TRBV6-6 to TRBJ2-4; D uncertain. Germline loops: CDR1 MNHNY, CDR2 SVGAGI (reference sequence). V shed 8 bases and J shed 5 bases, with 13 bases lying between them. This CDR3 region has 13 residues. CDR3 coding DNA: TGTGCCAGCTTGGAAGTCGGTGAAAACATTCAGTACTTC. It yields the protein CASLEVGENIQYF.